This T cell receptor (beta chain) was sequenced in a study of Tregs in tolerant kidney transplant recipients. Worth noting for this clone: The observed sequence ends 3 residues before the CDR3 terminus, with the missing tail filled in from the germline J gene.

Germline values: CDR1 DFQATT, CDR2 SNEGSKA (reference sequence). V lost 4 bases and J lost 1, with 10 bases in between. The CDR3 length is 13 residues. Assay: immunoSEQ multiplex PCR; the TCRdb copy retains only in-frame clones and omits some. The sample has more than 45,000 clones, and its top ten clones hold about 0.85%. This clonotype was obtained from a human donor who received a combined kidney and bone marrow transplant. Sequencing was performed on CD4+ T cells from blood, taken before the transplant. The chain joins TRBV20-1 to TRBJ1-1; D might be TRBD1 (5 bases). The CDR3 DNA, read in part, is TGCAGTGCTATCCGACAGCAGAACACTGAA. Its translation is CSAIRQQNTE. The full CDR3 protein reads CSAIRQQNTEAFF.